The TCR beta chain described here comes from a study of cytomegalovirus exposure and HLA in healthy donors. The study, taken as a whole, reports: Fewer N-insertions than the roughly 670-donor mean were reportedly shown by an Asian-associated ancestry cluster in a later analysis.

The CDR3 is 13 amino acids. Germline CDR1 reads MDHEN; CDR2 reads SYDVKM. The junction had 3 bases not matched to a gene; V was cut back by 6 bases and J by 6 bases. Concerning this clone: The antigen remains undetermined.

Use of 60 Vbeta and 13 Jbeta primers characterized the PCR. Sequencing used immunoSEQ multiplex PCR; TCRdb keeps in-frame clones, though not all of them. The table has around 120,000 clones, 75% to 85% seen once. The V gene is TRBV28, the J gene TRBJ2-1; 9 bases agree with TRBD2. Material for sequencing was PBMCs. The TCR was taken from a man aged 18 to 30 in good health and CMV-seronegative. CDR3 in DNA: TGTGCCAGCAGCATACTAGCGGGCAATGAGCAGTTCTTC. Protein sequence: CASSILAGNEQFF.